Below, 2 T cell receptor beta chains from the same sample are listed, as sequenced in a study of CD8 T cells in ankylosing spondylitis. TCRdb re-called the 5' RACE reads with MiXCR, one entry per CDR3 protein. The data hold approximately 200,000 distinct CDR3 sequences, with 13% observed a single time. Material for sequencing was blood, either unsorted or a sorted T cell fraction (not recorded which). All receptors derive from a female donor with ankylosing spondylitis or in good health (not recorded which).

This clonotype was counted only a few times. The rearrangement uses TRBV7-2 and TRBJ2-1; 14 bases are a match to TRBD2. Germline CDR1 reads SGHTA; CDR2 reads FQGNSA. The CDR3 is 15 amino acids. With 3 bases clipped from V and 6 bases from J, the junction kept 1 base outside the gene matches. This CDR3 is CASSLTSGRVNEQFF. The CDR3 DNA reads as TGTGCCAGCAGCTTGACTAGCGGGAGGGTCAATGAGCAGTTCTTC.

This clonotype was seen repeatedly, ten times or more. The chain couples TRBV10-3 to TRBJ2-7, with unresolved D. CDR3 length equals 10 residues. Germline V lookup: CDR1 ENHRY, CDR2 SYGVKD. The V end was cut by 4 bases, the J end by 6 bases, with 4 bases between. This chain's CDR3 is CAISVGEQYF. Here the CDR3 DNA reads TGTGCCATCAGTGTTGGCGAGCAGTACTTC.